One and the same sample provided the 19 T cell receptor beta chains below, sequenced in a study of metastatic and nonmetastatic thyroid tumors. There were no patients who had received any treatment before thyroid surgery. TCRdb called clones again from the PCR reads with MiXCR. The sample carries tens of thousands of clones, around 26% recorded once. The sample comprised blood. These receptors were taken from a male donor with papillary thyroid cancer or a benign thyroid nodule (not recorded which). Some clones in this sample may be carry-over from other donors' samples.

V usage is TRBV12-3 or TRBV12-4 and J usage is TRBJ2-7; D perhaps matches TRBD2 (6 bases). CDR3 size: 14 residues. Trimming shortened V by 10 bases and J by 0 bases, and 16 bases separated the two germline ends. The CDR3 DNA reads as TGTGCCATCATCCGCGGGGTAAGCTCCTACGAGCAGTACTTC. This gives the protein CAIIRGVSSYEQYF.

This clone is deemed medium-sized. This rearrangement joins TRBV4-1 to TRBJ2-7; possibly TRBD2 for D (5 bases). CDR1 MGHRA and CDR2 YSYEKL come from the germline V gene. Trimming cost V 4 bases and J 3 bases, with 10 bases left between them. The CDR3 runs 13 residues. The CDR3 DNA reads TGCGCCAGCAGCCCGGTGGGAGTCTACGAGCAGTACTTC. This encodes CASSPVGVYEQYF.

V is TRBV7-9 and J is TRBJ2-2, with D perhaps matching TRBD1 or TRBD2 (5 bases each). The CDR3 runs to 14 residues. CDR1 and CDR2 (germline): SEHNR, FQNEAQ (reference sequence). V lost 7 bases and J lost 9, with 18 bases in between. CDR3 region: CASIRLTGTWELFF. In DNA form, the CDR3 reads TGTGCCAGCATCCGGCTCACGGGGACCTGGGAGCTGTTTTTT.

This rearrangement joins TRBV30 to TRBJ2-7, with D unclear. Germline V gives CDR1 GTSNPN, CDR2 SVGIG (reference sequence). With 5 bases removed from V and 2 bases from J, the gap between germline ends came to 10 bases. This CDR3 region has 12 residues. The CDR3 loop is CAWRTPTYEQYF. Written as DNA, the CDR3 is TGTGCCTGGCGTACACCTACCTACGAGCAGTACTTC.

In this sample, this clone turned up many times. The chain uses TRBV20-1 and TRBJ1-5; weak D call: TRBD1 (5 bases). The CDR3 is 14 residues long. V dropped 6 bases and J dropped 3 bases, with 15 bases sitting between them. Germline CDR1 and CDR2: DFQATT and SNEGSKA (reference sequence). DNA for the CDR3: TGCAGTGCCGTTATCCGGGGGACCAATCAGCCCCAGCATTTT. It codes for CSAVIRGTNQPQHF.

This clone was found many times. The chain employs TRBV6-1 and TRBJ2-4, with a possible D match to TRBD1 (8 bases). The V end lost 2 bases, the J end lost 1 base, and 18 bases lay between the germline ends. Germline values: CDR1 MNHNS, CDR2 SASEGT. This CDR3 spans 18 amino acids. In DNA, the CDR3 is TGTGCCAGCAGTGAACAGCGGGACAGGACGTTTGCCAAAAACATTCAGTACTTC. Protein product: CASSEQRDRTFAKNIQYF.

This clone was seen only a few times. A junction boundary mismatches the germline segment, possibly from a read error. This chain links TRBV19 with TRBJ1-1; D gene uncertain. The germline V gene has CDR1 LNHDA and CDR2 SQIVND (reference sequence). The length of the CDR3 is 14 residues. CDR3 in amino acids: CASSIVTGNTEAFF. CDR3 bases: TGTGCCAGTAGTATAGTGACGGGGAACACTGAAGCTTTCTTC.

Many counts were recorded for this clone. The genes are TRBV20-1 and TRBJ2-2, with 7 positions matching TRBD1. V dropped 1 base and J dropped 4; count of bases not matched to a gene: 6. This CDR3 has 15 amino acids. Germline loops: CDR1 DFQATT, CDR2 SNEGSKA (reference sequence). The CDR3: CSARGGDRPTGELFF. In DNA form, the CDR3 reads TGCAGTGCTAGAGGAGGGGACAGACCCACCGGGGAGCTGTTTTTT.

In its sample, this clone was seen many times. The genes are TRBV11-2 and TRBJ2-3; possibly TRBD1 or TRBD2 for D (5 bases each). CDR1 and CDR2 (germline): SGHAT, FQNNGV. This CDR3 has 15 residues. Trimming took 4 bases from V and 0 from J, leaving 11 bases between them. CDR3: CASSSGRGSTDTQYF. In DNA form, the CDR3 reads TGTGCCAGCAGCTCGGGGCGTGGTAGCACAGATACGCAGTATTTT.

The sample holds many counts of this clone. The chain has TRBV11-3 and TRBJ2-1; maybe TRBD1 (5 bases). This CDR3 contains 15 residues. Between the trimmed V and J ends, which lost 2 bases and 2 bases, there was a span of 10 bases. Germline CDR1 and CDR2: SGHNT and YENEEA. CDR3 DNA sequence: TGTGCCAGCAGCTTATACGGCAGGGCCTACAATGAGCAGTTCTTC. It translates to CASSLYGRAYNEQFF.

This clone turned up a few times. The chain uses TRBV6-2 or TRBV6-3 and TRBJ2-7, with 10 positions matching TRBD1. V shed 0 bases and J 7 bases; nucleotides not matched to a gene: 6. CDR3 length: 15 residues. Germline V gene data show CDR1 as MNHEY and CDR2 as SVGEGT. CDR3: CASSYSTGTGDEQYF. Here the CDR3 DNA reads TGTGCCAGCAGTTACTCGACCGGGACAGGGGATGAGCAGTACTTC.

The rearrangement links TRBV9 to TRBJ2-1, with 8 positions matching TRBD2. The V segment lost 4 bases and the J segment 8 bases; nucleotides outside the gene matches: 20. The CDR3 contains 18 residues. CDR1 and CDR2 from the germline V gene are SGDLS and YYNGEE. CDR3 DNA sequence: TGTGCCAGCAGCCCTCTTCCCGGCGGGAGCGGGAGTGGCGATGAGCAGTTCTTC. Its protein product is CASSPLPGGSGSGDEQFF. Supplemented by reference TRBV9 and TRBJ2-1, the full variable domain reads DSGVTQTPKHLITATGQRVTLRCSPRSGDLSVYWYQQSLDQGLQFLIQYYNGEERAKGNILERFSAQQFPDLHSELNLSSLELGDSALYFCASSPLPGGSGSGDEQFFGPGTRLTVL.

There are many counts of this clone. The chain recombines TRBV19 with TRBJ2-3; 15 nucleotides line up with TRBD2. Germline loops: CDR1 LNHDA, CDR2 SQIVND (reference sequence). This CDR3 is 15 amino acids long. Germline trimming cut 6 bases from V and 5 bases from J; bases unmatched to any gene: 3. CDR3 loop: CASSRGLAGGDTQYF. The CDR3 DNA reads TGTGCCAGTAGCAGGGGACTAGCGGGAGGAGATACGCAGTATTTT.

This clone appeared many times. The chain joins TRBV18 to TRBJ2-1, with D uncertain. CDR1 and CDR2 (germline): KGHSH, LQKENI. Trimming removed 0 bases at V and 9 bases at J, with 6 bases between. CDR3 length equals 12 residues. The CDR3 region is CASSPPGGEQFF. The CDR3 DNA reads TGTGCCAGCTCACCACCGGGCGGTGAGCAGTTCTTC.

Relative to its sample, this clone is medium-sized. The V call is TRBV28, the J call TRBJ2-2; 8 nucleotides line up with TRBD2. Per germline, CDR1 MDHEN and CDR2 SYDVKM. J lost 8 bases, V lost 2 bases, and 13 bases had no gene match. The CDR3 covers 17 residues. The CDR3 here is CASSLTAGAGAGGELFF. CDR3 bases: TGTGCCAGCAGTTTAACAGCGGGAGCGGGAGCTGGAGGGGAGCTGTTTTTT.

This clone was recorded at least ten times. The CDR3 protein is CASSQDPRSSYNEQFF. In nucleotides, the CDR3 is TGCGCCAGCAGCCAAGATCCCAGGAGCTCCTACAATGAGCAGTTCTTC. The V gene is TRBV4-1, the J gene TRBJ2-1; D not resolved. Germline lookup yields CDR1 MGHRA and CDR2 YSYEKL. The CDR3 extends over 16 amino acids. V lost 0 bases and J 0 bases, leaving 9 bases between the germline ends.

This clone was counted many times. V and J are TRBV29-1 and TRBJ2-2, with unresolved D. This CDR3 has 11 residues. V lost 6 bases and J 7 bases, leaving 9 bases between the germline ends. CDR1 and CDR2 (germline): SQVTM, ANQGSEA. Written as DNA, the CDR3 is TGCAGCGTGCGAGGTGGCGGGGAGCTGTTTTTT. Residues: CSVRGGGELFF.

In the case of this clone: One junction end does not reproduce the germline sequence, and a read error may be involved. The V call is TRBV11-2, the J call TRBJ2-1; 7 bases are shared with TRBD1. Germline V CDR1 and CDR2: SGHAT, FQNNGV. CDR3 size: 15 residues. CDR3 sequence (DNA): TGTGCCATCAGCTCAGGGGGACAGTGGTACAATGAGCATTTCTTC. Its protein is CAISSGGQWYNEHFF. The whole variable domain, remainder taken from reference TRBV11-2 and TRBJ2-1, is EAGVAQSPRYKIIEKRQSVAFWCNPISGHATLYWYQQILGQGPKLLIQFQNNGVVDDSQLPKDRFSAERLKGVDSTLKIQPAKLEDSAVYLCAISSGGQWYNEHFFGPGTRLTVL.

This clone came up many times. The gene calls are TRBV6-1 and TRBJ1-1; 7 positions agree with TRBD1. The germline gives CDR1 MNHNS, CDR2 SASEGT. J gave up 3 bases and V 6 bases, and 4 bases lay outside the gene matches. CDR3 length equals 13 residues. CDR3 residues: CASSRTGDTEAFF. CDR3 nucleotides: TGTGCCAGCAGCCGTACAGGGGACACTGAAGCTTTCTTT.